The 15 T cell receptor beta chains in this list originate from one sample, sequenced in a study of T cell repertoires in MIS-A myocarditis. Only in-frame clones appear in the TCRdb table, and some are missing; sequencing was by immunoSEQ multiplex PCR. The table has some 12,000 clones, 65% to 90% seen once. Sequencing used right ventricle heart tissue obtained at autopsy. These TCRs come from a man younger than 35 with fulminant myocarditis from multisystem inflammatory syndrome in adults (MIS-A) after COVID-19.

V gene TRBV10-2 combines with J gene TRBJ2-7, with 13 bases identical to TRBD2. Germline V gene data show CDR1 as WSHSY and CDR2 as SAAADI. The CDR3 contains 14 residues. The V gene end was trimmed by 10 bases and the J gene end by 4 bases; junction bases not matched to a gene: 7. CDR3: CATRWGLAGYEQYF. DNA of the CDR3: TGCGCCACCCGATGGGGACTAGCGGGGTACGAGCAGTACTTC.

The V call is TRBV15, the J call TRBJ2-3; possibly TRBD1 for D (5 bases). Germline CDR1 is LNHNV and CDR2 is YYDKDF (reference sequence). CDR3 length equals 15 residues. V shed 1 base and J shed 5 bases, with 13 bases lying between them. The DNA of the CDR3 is TGTGCCACCAGCAGAGTACGGACACCTGGAGATACGCAGTATTTT. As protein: CATSRVRTPGDTQYF.

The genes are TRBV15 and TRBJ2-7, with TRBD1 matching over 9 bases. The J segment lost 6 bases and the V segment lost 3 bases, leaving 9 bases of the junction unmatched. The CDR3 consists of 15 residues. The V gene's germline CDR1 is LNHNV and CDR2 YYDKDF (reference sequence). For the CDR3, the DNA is TGTGCCACCAGCAGGAAACAGGGACAGGGAAGCGAGCAGTACTTC. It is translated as CATSRKQGQGSEQYF.

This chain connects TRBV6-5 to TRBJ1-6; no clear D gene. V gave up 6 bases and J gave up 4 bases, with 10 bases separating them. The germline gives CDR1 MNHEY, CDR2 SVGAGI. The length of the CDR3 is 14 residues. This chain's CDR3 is CASSAGPYNSPLHF. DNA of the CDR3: TGTGCCAGCAGCGCCGGGCCATATAATTCACCCCTCCACTTT.

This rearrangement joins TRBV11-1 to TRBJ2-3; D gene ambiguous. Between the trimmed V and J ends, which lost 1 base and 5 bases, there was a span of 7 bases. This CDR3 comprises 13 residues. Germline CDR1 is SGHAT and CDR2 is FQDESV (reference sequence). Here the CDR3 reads CASSLGALDTQYF. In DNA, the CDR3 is TGTGCCAGCAGCTTAGGAGCTCTAGATACGCAGTATTTT. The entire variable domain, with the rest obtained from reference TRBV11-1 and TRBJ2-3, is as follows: EAEVAQSPRYKITEKSQAVAFWCDPISGHATLYWYRQILGQGPELLVQFQDESVVDDSQLPKDRFSAERLKGVDSTLKIQPAELGDSAMYLCASSLGALDTQYFGPGTRLTVL.

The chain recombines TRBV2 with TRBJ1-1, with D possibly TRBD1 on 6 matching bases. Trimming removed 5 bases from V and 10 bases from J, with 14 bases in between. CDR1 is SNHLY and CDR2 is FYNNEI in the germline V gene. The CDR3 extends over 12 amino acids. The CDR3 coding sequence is TGTGCCAGCAGTTACAGGGTTCCTGGAGCTTTCTTT. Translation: CASSYRVPGAFF.

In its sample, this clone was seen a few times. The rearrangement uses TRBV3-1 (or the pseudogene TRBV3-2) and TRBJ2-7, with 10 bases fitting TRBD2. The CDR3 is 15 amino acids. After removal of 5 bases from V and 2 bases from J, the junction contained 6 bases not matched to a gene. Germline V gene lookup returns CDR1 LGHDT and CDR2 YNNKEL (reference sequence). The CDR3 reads CASSGTSGVAYEQYF. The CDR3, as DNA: TGTGCCAGCAGCGGAACTAGCGGGGTAGCCTACGAGCAGTACTTC.

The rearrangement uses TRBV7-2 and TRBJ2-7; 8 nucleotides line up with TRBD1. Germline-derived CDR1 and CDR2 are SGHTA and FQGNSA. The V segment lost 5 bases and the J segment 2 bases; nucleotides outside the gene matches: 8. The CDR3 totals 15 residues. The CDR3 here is CASSARTGFAYEQYF. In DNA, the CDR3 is TGTGCCAGCAGCGCCAGGACAGGGTTCGCCTACGAGCAGTACTTC. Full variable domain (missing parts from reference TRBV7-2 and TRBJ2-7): GAGVSQSPSNKVTEKGKDVELRCDPISGHTALYWYRQSLGQGLEFLIYFQGNSAPDKSGLPSDRFSAERTGGSVSTLTIQRTQQEDSAVYLCASSARTGFAYEQYFGPGTRLTVT.

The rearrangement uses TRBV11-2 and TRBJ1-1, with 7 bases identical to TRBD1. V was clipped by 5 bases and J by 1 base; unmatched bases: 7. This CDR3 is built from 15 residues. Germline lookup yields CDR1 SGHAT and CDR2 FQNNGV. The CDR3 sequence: CASSLSGQPNTEAFF. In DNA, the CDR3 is TGTGCCAGCAGCCTCTCGGGACAGCCGAACACTGAAGCTTTCTTT.

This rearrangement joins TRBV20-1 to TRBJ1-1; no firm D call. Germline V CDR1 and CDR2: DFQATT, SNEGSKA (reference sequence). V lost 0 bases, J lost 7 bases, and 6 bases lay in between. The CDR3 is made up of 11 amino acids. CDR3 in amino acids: CSARDMDEAFF. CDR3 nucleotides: TGCAGTGCTAGAGATATGGATGAAGCTTTCTTT.

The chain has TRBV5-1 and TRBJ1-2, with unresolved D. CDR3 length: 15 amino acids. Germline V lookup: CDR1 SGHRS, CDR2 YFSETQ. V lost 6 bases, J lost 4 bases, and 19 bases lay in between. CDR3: CASTRGGGSLYGYTF. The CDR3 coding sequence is TGCGCCAGCACGAGAGGAGGTGGCAGCCTCTATGGCTACACCTTC.

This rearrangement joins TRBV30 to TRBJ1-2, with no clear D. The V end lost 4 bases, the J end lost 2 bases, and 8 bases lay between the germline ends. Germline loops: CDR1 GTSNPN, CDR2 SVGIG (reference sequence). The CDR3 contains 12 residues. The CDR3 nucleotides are TGTGCCTGGAAAGGTTACAACTATGGCTACACCTTC. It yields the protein CAWKGYNYGYTF.

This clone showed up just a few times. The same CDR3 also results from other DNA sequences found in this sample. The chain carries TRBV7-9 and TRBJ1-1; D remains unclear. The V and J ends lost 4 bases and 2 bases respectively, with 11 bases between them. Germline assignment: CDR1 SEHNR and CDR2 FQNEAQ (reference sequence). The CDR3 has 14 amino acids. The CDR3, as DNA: TGTGCCAGCAGCTCTATCCGGATTAACACTGAAGCTTTCTTT. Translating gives CASSSIRINTEAFF.

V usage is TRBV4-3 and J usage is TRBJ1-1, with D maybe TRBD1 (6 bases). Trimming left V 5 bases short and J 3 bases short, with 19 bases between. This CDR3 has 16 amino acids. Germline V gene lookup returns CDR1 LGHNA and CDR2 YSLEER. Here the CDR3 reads CASSKGQRPMDTEAFF. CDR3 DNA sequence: TGCGCCAGCAGCAAAGGACAGAGACCGATGGACACTGAAGCTTTCTTT.

The CDR3 loop reads CASSQEPGTRNSPLHF. CDR3 nucleotide sequence: TGTGCCAGCAGCCAAGAACCCGGGACCAGGAATTCACCCCTCCACTTT. The chain has TRBV3-1 (or the pseudogene TRBV3-2) and TRBJ1-6; TRBD1 might be the D (5 bases). CDR3 length equals 16 residues. Germline CDR1 LGHDT, CDR2 YNNKEL (reference sequence). Trimming took 0 bases from V and 7 from J, leaving 13 bases between them.